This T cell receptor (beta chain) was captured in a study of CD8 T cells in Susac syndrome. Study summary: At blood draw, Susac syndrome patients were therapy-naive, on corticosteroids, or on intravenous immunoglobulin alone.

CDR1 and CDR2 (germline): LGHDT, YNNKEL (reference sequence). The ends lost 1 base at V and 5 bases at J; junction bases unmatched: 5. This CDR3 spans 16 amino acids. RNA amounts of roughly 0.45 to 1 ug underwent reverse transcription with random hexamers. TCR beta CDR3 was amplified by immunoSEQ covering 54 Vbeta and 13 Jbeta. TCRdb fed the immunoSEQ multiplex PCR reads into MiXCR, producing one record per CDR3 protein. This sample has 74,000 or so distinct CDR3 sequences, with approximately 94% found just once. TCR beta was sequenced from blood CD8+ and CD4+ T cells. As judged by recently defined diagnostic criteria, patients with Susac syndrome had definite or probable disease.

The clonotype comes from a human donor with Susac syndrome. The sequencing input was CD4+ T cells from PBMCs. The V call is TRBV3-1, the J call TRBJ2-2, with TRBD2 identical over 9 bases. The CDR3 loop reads CASSQAASGATGELFF. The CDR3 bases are TGTGCCAGCAGCCAAGCAGCTAGCGGGGCGACCGGGGAGCTGTTTTTT. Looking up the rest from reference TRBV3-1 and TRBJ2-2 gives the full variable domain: DTAVSQTPKYLVTQMGNDKSIKCEQNLGHDTMYWYKQDSKKFLKIMFSYNNKELIINETVPNRFSPKSPDKAHLNLHINSLELGDSAVYFCASSQAASGATGELFFGEGSRLTVL.